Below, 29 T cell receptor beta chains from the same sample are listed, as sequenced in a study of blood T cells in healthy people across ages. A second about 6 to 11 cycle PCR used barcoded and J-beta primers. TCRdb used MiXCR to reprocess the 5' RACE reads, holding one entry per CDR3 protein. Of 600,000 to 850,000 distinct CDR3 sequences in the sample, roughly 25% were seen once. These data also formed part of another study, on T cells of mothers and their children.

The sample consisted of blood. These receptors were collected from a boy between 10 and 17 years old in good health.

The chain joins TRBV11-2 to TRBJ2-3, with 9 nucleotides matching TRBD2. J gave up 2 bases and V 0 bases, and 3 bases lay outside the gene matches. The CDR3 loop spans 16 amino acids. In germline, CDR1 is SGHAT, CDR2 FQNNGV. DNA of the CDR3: TGTGCCAGCAGCTTAGAATCGGGACTAGCCACAGATACGCAGTATTTT. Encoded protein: CASSLESGLATDTQYF.

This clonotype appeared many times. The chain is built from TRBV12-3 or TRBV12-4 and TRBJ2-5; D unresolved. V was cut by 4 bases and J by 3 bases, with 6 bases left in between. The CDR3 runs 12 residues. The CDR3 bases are TGTGCCAGCAGTTCTCTTGAAGAGACCCAGTACTTC. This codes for CASSSLEETQYF.

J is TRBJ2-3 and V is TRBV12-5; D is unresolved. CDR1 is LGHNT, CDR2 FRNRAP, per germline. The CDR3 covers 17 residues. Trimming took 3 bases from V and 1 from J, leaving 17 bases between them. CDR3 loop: CASGFGRRHPRTDTQYF. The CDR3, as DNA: TGTGCTAGTGGTTTCGGGCGGCGGCACCCTCGCACAGATACGCAGTATTTT.

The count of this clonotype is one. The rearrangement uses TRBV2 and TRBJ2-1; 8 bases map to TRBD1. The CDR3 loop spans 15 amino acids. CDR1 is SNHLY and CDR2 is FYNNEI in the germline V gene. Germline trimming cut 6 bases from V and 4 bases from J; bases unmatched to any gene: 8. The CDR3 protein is CASRVTGELYNEQFF. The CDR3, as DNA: TGTGCCAGCAGGGTGACAGGGGAACTTTACAATGAGCAGTTCTTC.

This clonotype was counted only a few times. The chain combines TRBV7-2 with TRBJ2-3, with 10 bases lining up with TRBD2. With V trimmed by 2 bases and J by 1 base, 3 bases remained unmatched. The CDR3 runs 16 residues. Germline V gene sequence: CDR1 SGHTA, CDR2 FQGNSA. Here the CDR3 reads CASSLILAGGTDTQYF. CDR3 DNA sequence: TGTGCCAGCAGCTTAATTCTAGCGGGGGGCACAGATACGCAGTATTTT.

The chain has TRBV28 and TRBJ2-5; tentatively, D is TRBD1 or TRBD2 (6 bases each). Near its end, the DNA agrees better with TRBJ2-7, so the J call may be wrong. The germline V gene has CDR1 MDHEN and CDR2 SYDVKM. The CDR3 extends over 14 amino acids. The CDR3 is CASSAEGGRYEQYF. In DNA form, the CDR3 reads TGTGCCAGCAGTGCAGAGGGGGGAAGATACGAGCAGTACTTC.

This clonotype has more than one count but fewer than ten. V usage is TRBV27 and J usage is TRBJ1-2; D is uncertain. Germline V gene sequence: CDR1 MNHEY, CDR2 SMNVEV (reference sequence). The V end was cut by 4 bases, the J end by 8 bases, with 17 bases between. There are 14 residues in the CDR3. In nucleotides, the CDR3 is TGTGCCAGCAGTTCCCTCGTTTCCCCAACGGGCTACACCTTC. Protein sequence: CASSSLVSPTGYTF.

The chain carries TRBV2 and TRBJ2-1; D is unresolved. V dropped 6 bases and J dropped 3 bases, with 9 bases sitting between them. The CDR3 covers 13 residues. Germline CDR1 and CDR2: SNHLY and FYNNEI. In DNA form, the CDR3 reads TGTGCCAGCAGGATACGGAGCTACAATGAGCAGTTCTTC. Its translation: CASRIRSYNEQFF.

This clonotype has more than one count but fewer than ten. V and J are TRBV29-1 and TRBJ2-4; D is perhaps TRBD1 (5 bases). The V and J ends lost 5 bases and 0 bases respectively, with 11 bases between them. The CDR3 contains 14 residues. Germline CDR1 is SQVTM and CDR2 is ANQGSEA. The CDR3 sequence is CSVRQKLAKNIQYF. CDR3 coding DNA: TGCAGCGTTCGACAGAAACTAGCCAAAAACATTCAGTACTTC.

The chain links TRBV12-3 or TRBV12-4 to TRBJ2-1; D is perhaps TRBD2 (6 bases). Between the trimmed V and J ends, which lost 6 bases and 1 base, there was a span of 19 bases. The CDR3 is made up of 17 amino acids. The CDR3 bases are TGTGCCAGCAGCTACGGCTGGGCGGGACTGTCCTACAATGAGCAGTTCTTC. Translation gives CASSYGWAGLSYNEQFF.

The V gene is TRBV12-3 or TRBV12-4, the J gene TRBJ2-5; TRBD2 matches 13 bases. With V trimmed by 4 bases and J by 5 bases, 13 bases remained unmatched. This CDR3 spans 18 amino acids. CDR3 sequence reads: CASSSAGLAGALGETQYF. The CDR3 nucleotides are TGTGCCAGCAGTTCCGCCGGACTAGCGGGGGCCCTGGGGGAGACCCAGTACTTC.

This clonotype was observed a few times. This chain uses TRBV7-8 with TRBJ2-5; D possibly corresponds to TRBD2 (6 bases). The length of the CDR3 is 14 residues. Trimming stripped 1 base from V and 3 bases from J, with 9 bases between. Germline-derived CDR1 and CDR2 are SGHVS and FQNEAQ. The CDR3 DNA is TGTGCCAGCAGCTTAGGTAGCGGAAAAGAGACCCAGTACTTC. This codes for CASSLGSGKETQYF.

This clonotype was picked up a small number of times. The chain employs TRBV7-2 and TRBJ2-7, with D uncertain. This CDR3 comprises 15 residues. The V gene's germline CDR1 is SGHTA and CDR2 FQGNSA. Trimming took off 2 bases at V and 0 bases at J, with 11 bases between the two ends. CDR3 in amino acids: CASSLTDGSSYEQYF. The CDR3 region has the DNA TGTGCCAGCAGCTTAACAGACGGAAGCTCCTACGAGCAGTACTTC. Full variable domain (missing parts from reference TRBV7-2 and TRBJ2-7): GAGVSQSPSNKVTEKGKDVELRCDPISGHTALYWYRQSLGQGLEFLIYFQGNSAPDKSGLPSDRFSAERTGGSVSTLTIQRTQQEDSAVYLCASSLTDGSSYEQYFGPGTRLTVT.

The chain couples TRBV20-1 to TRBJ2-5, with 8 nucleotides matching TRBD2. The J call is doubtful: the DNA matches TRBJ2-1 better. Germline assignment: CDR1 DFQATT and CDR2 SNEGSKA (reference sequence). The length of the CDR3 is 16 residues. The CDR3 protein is CSARLPVSGIGNEQFF. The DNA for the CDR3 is TGCAGTGCTAGACTACCGGTTAGCGGGATCGGAAATGAGCAGTTCTTC.

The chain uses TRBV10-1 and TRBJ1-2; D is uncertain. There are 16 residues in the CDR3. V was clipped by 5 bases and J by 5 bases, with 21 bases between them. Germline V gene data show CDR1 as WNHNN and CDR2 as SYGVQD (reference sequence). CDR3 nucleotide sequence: TGCGCCAGCAGTCCTCAAAGAAAGACTGTGGGGTATGGCTACACCTTC. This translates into CASSPQRKTVGYGYTF.

The CDR3, as DNA: TGCGCCAGCAGCCGGGCGGTAGATAGCGGGGGTGGGAATGAGCAGTTCTTC. Protein sequence: CASSRAVDSGGGNEQFF. The chain recombines TRBV4-3 with TRBJ2-5; 9 bases line up with TRBD2. The end of the DNA aligns better with TRBJ2-1, so the J call may be wrong. In germline, CDR1 is LGHNA, CDR2 YSLEER. CDR3 length: 17 residues.

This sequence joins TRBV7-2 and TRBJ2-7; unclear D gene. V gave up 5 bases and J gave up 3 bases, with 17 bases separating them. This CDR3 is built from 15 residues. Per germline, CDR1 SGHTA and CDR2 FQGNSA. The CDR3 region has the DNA TGTGCCAGCAGCCTTTCATGGGAATCCGACTACGAGCAGTACTTC. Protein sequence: CASSLSWESDYEQYF.

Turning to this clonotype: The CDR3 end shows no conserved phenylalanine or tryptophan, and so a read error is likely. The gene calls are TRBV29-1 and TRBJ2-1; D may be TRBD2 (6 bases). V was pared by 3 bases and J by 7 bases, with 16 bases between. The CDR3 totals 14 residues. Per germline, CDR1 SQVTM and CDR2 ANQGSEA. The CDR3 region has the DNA TGCAGCGTTGACTCGGGAGCGGCAGTGAATGAGCAGTTCCTC. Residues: CSVDSGAAVNEQFL.

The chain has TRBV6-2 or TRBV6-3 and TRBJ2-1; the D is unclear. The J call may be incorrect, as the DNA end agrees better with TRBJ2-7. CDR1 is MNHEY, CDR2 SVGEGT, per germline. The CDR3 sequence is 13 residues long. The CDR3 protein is CASRGDLDYEQYF. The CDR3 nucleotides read TGTGCCAGCAGGGGCGACTTGGACTACGAGCAGTACTTC.

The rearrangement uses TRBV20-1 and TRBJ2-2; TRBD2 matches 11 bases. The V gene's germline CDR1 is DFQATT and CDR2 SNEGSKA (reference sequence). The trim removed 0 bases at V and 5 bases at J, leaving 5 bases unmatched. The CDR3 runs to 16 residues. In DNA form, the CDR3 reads TGCAGTGCTAGAGAGCTAGCGGGAGGTGGTACCGGGGAGCTGTTTTTT. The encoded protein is CSARELAGGGTGELFF.

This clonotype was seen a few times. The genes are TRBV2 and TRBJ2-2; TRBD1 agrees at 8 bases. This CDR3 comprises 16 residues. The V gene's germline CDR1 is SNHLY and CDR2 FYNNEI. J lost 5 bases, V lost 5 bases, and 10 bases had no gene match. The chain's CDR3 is CASSRAGGVYTGELFF. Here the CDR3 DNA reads TGTGCCAGCAGTCGGGCAGGGGGCGTTTATACCGGGGAGCTGTTTTTT.

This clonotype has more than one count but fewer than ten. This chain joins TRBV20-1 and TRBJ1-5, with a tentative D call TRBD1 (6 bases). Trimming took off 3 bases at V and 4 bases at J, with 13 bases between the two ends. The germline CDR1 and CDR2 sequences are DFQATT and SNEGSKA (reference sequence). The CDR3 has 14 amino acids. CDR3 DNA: TGCAGTGCTAGTCCTGGACAGCTAAATCAGCCCCAGCATTTT. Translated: CSASPGQLNQPQHF.

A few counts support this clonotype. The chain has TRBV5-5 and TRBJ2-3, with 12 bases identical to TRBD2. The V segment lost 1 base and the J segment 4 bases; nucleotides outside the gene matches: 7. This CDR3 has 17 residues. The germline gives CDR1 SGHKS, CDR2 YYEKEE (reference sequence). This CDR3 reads CASSLTWTSGDSDTQYF. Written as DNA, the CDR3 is TGTGCCAGCAGCTTGACCTGGACTAGCGGGGACTCAGATACGCAGTATTTT.

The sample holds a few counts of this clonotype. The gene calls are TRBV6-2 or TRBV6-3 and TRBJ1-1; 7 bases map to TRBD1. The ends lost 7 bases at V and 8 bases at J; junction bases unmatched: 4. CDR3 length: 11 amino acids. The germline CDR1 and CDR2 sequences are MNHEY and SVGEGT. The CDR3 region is CASTKQGEAFF. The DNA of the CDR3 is TGTGCCAGCACCAAACAGGGGGAAGCTTTCTTT.

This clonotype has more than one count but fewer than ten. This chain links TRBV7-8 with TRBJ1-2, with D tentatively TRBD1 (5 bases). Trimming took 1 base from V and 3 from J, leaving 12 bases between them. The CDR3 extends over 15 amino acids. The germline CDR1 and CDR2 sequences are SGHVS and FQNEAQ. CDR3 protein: CASSLDRDGDYGYTF. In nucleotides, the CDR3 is TGTGCCAGCAGCTTAGACCGGGACGGCGACTATGGCTACACCTTC.

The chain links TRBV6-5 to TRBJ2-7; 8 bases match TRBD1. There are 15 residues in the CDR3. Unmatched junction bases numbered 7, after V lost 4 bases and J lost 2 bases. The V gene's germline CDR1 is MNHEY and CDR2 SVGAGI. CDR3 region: CASSFGQGKPYEQYF. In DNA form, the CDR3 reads TGTGCCAGCAGTTTTGGACAGGGCAAACCCTACGAGCAGTACTTC.

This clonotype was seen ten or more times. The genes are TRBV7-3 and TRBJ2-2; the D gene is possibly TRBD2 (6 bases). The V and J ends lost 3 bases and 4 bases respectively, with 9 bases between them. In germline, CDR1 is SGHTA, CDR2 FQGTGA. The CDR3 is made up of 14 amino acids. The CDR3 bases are TGTGCCAGCAGCTTGGACGGGGGCACCGGGGAGCTGTTTTTT. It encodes CASSLDGGTGELFF.

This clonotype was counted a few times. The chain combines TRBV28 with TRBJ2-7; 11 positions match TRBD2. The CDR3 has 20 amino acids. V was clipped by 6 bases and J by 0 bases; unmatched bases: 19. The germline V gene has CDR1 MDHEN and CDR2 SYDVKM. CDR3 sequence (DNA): TGTGCCAGCAGGCCAACTCCCGGGACTAGCGGACCATCGAGCTCCTACGAGCAGTACTTC. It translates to CASRPTPGTSGPSSSYEQYF.

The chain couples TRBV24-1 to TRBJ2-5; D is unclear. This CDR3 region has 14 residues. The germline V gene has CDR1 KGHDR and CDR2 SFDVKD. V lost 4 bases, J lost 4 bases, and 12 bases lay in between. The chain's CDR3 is CATSEPDGLETQYF. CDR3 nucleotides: TGTGCCACCAGTGAGCCTGACGGTTTAGAGACCCAGTACTTC.